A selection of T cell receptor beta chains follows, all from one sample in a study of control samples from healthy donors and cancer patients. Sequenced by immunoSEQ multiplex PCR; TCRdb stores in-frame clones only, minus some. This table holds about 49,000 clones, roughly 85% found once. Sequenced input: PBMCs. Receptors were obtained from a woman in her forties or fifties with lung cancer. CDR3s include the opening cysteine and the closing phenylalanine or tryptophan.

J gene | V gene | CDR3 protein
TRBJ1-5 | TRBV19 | CASSSDRAAHYGQPQHF
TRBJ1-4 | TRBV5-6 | CASSLNGQGEKLFF
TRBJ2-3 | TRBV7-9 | CASTPARLTLTDTQYF
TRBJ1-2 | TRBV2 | CASEHRVSGYTF
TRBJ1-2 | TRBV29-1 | CSFYRGGQYGYTF
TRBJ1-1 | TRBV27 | CASSWSGGEETEAFF
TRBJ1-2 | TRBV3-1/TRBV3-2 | CASSQGTGENGYTF
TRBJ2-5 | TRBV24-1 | CATSDLQVSSQETQYF
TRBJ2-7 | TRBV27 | CASRTGGSSYEQYF
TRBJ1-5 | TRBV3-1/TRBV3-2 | CASSQDTGTLDQPQHF
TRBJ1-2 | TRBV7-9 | CASSSRADYGYTF
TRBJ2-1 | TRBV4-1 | CASSSGLEGEQFF
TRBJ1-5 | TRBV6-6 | CASSYGSDRLNQPQHF
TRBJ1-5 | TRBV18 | CASSPFRTDSNQPQHF
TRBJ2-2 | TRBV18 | CASSPRGDTGELFF
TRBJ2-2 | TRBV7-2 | CASSRTAGTGVTGELFF
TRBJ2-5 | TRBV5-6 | CASSLSGPSETQYF
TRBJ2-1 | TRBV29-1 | CSVDPRASFYNEQFF
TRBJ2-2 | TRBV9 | CASGTLAGGGSGELFF
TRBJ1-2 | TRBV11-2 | CASSLVGSTANYGYTF
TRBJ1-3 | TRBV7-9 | CASSFSSAGNTIYF
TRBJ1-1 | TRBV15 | CATSREPVNTEAFF
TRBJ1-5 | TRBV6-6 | CASSWEAYQPQHF
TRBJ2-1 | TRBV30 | CAWKKGGENEQFF
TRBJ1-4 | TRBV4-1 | CASSQGNEKLFF
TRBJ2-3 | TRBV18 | CASSPGLAGGYTDTQYF
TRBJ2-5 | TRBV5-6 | CASSLAGPGIQETQYF
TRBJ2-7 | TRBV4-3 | CASSPTETGTYEQYF
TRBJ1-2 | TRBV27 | CASSPRWTGASTHGYTF